These T cell receptor beta chains were read from a single sample in a study of cytomegalovirus exposure and HLA in healthy donors. The assay was immunoSEQ multiplex PCR, and TCRdb's table has in-frame clones only and misses some. The sample includes 160,000 or so clones, around three quarters of them seen just once. The source material was PBMCs. The receptors were gathered from a woman aged 40 to 50 in good health and CMV-seronegative. The CDR3 runs from the conserved cysteine through the conserved F or W. A D gene is named only where the DNA matches it firmly. Clone size is given for some rows only: seen once, a few or many times, or a class if the clone is expanded.

d_call: TRBD1
clone_size: many
j_call: TRBJ1-4
v_call: TRBV5-6
cdr3_aa: CASSLAGQGNEKLFF
cdr3_nt: TGTGCCAGCAGCTTGGCAGGACAGGGTAATGAAAAACTGTTTTTT

d_call: -
clone_size: -
j_call: TRBJ2-7
v_call: TRBV4-2
cdr3_aa: CASSQEITGKLGGEQYF
cdr3_nt: TGTGCCAGCAGCCAAGAAATAACGGGAAAGCTGGGAGGCGAGCAGTACTTC

d_call: TRBD2
clone_size: once
j_call: TRBJ2-3
v_call: TRBV7-7
cdr3_aa: CASSLLAAGADTQYF
cdr3_nt: TGTGCTAGCAGCCTACTAGCGGCTGGGGCAGATACGCAGTATTTT

d_call: TRBD1
clone_size: -
j_call: TRBJ2-7
v_call: TRBV18
cdr3_aa: CASSRDRQYEQYF
cdr3_nt: TGTGCCAGCTCACGGGACAGACAATACGAGCAGTACTTC

d_call: TRBD1
clone_size: -
j_call: TRBJ1-1
v_call: TRBV30
cdr3_aa: CAWNSFGQGTTEAFF
cdr3_nt: TGTGCCTGGAATTCTTTTGGACAGGGGACCACTGAAGCTTTCTTT

d_call: -
clone_size: -
j_call: TRBJ2-3
v_call: TRBV12-5
cdr3_aa: CASGLGQVRTDTQYF
cdr3_nt: TGTGCTAGTGGTTTGGGACAGGTGAGGACAGATACGCAGTATTTT

d_call: TRBD1
clone_size: -
j_call: TRBJ1-3
v_call: TRBV11-2
cdr3_aa: CASSWGATGGTGNTIYF
cdr3_nt: TGTGCCAGCAGTTGGGGGGCGACAGGGGGGACTGGAAACACCATATATTTT

d_call: -
clone_size: once
j_call: TRBJ2-5
v_call: TRBV11-2
cdr3_aa: CASSPEYEETQYF
cdr3_nt: TGTGCCAGCAGCCCGGAGTACGAGGAGACCCAGTACTTC

d_call: -
clone_size: -
j_call: TRBJ1-6
v_call: TRBV25-1
cdr3_aa: CASSEPTRGHSPLHF
cdr3_nt: TGTGCCAGCAGTGAACCGACAAGGGGCCATTCACCCCTCCACTTT

d_call: TRBD2
clone_size: -
j_call: TRBJ2-1
v_call: TRBV4-2
cdr3_aa: CASSQALAGGFNEQFF
cdr3_nt: TGTGCCAGCAGCCAAGCGCTAGCGGGAGGGTTCAATGAGCAGTTCTTC

d_call: -
clone_size: -
j_call: TRBJ2-7
v_call: TRBV5-4
cdr3_aa: CASSSQGLLGEQYF
cdr3_nt: TGTGCCAGCAGCTCACAGGGTCTCCTTGGCGAGCAGTACTTC

d_call: -
clone_size: few
j_call: TRBJ1-2
v_call: TRBV5-1
cdr3_aa: CASSFRLGDYGYTF
cdr3_nt: TGCGCCAGCAGCTTCAGGCTCGGGGACTATGGCTACACCTTC

d_call: -
clone_size: -
j_call: TRBJ1-2
v_call: TRBV19
cdr3_aa: CASSMEQGRYGYTF
cdr3_nt: TGTGCCAGTAGTATGGAACAGGGACGCTATGGCTACACCTTC

d_call: TRBD1
clone_size: -
j_call: TRBJ2-7
v_call: TRBV13
cdr3_aa: CASSLGTGFYEQYF
cdr3_nt: TGTGCCAGCAGCTTAGGGACAGGGTTCTACGAGCAGTACTTC

d_call: TRBD1
clone_size: once
j_call: TRBJ2-3
v_call: TRBV29-1
cdr3_aa: CSVRTGLTRTDTQYF
cdr3_nt: TGCAGCGTGAGGACAGGGCTCACCCGCACAGATACGCAGTATTTT

d_call: -
clone_size: -
j_call: TRBJ2-1
v_call: TRBV7-8
cdr3_aa: CASSEGDEQFF
cdr3_nt: TGTGCCAGCAGCGAAGGGGATGAGCAGTTCTTC

d_call: -
clone_size: once
j_call: TRBJ1-5
v_call: TRBV6-5
cdr3_aa: CASSLGQLNQPQHF
cdr3_nt: TGTGCCAGCAGCCTCGGACAGCTCAATCAGCCCCAGCATTTT

d_call: TRBD2
clone_size: -
j_call: TRBJ2-3
v_call: TRBV2
cdr3_aa: CASSESSGTSTDTQYF
cdr3_nt: TGTGCCAGCAGTGAGTCTAGCGGGACTAGCACAGATACGCAGTATTTT

d_call: TRBD2
clone_size: -
j_call: TRBJ2-7
v_call: TRBV6-5
cdr3_aa: CASSDSSGPYEQYF
cdr3_nt: TGTGCCAGCAGTGATTCTAGCGGGCCCTACGAGCAGTACTTC

d_call: TRBD1
clone_size: -
j_call: TRBJ1-1
v_call: TRBV5-6
cdr3_aa: CASSLRGPIGKAFF
cdr3_nt: TGTGCCAGCAGCTTGAGGGGGCCCATCGGCAAAGCTTTCTTT

d_call: -
clone_size: -
j_call: TRBJ1-2
v_call: TRBV28
cdr3_aa: CASSFPSLYGYTF
cdr3_nt: TGTGCCAGCAGTTTTCCTAGCCTCTATGGCTACACCTTC

d_call: -
clone_size: -
j_call: TRBJ2-2
v_call: TRBV5-4
cdr3_aa: CASSLPGGNTGELFF
cdr3_nt: TGTGCCAGCAGCTTACCGGGGGGCAACACCGGGGAGCTGTTTTTT

d_call: -
clone_size: -
j_call: TRBJ2-5
v_call: TRBV5-1
cdr3_aa: CASSFNTAEETQYF
cdr3_nt: TGCGCCAGCAGCTTTAACACAGCCGAAGAGACCCAGTACTTC

d_call: TRBD2
clone_size: -
j_call: TRBJ2-7
v_call: TRBV5-1
cdr3_aa: CASSQRTRDENEQYF
cdr3_nt: TGCGCCAGCAGCCAGCGGACTAGGGATGAAAACGAGCAGTACTTC

d_call: TRBD2
clone_size: -
j_call: TRBJ2-1
v_call: TRBV4-1
cdr3_aa: CASSQAWGREGNEQFF
cdr3_nt: TGCGCCAGCAGCCAAGCTTGGGGCCGGGAGGGAAATGAGCAGTTCTTC

d_call: TRBD1
clone_size: -
j_call: TRBJ2-5
v_call: TRBV4-2
cdr3_aa: CASSQGTGEEETQYF
cdr3_nt: TGTGCCAGCAGCCAAGGGACAGGGGAGGAAGAGACCCAGTACTTC

d_call: -
clone_size: -
j_call: TRBJ2-1
v_call: TRBV5-8
cdr3_aa: CASSLDWGLGESDENNEQFF
cdr3_nt: TGTGCCAGCAGCTTGGATTGGGGCCTAGGCGAGAGTGACGAGAACAATGAGCAGTTCTTC

d_call: -
clone_size: -
j_call: TRBJ2-7
v_call: TRBV4-3
cdr3_aa: CASSQDWGLTYEQYF
cdr3_nt: TGCGCCAGCAGCCAAGATTGGGGCCTTACCTACGAGCAGTACTTC

d_call: -
clone_size: -
j_call: TRBJ2-5
v_call: TRBV5-6
cdr3_aa: CASSFDYQETQYF
cdr3_nt: TGTGCCAGCAGCTTTGACTATCAAGAGACCCAGTACTTC

d_call: -
clone_size: -
j_call: TRBJ1-2
v_call: TRBV6-1
cdr3_aa: CASAHAQGTIGYTF
cdr3_nt: TGTGCCAGCGCCCACGCCCAGGGGACTATTGGCTACACCTTC

d_call: TRBD2
clone_size: -
j_call: TRBJ2-1
v_call: TRBV6-6
cdr3_aa: CASSYTGGINEQFF
cdr3_nt: TGTGCCAGCAGTTACACGGGAGGGATCAATGAGCAGTTCTTC

d_call: TRBD1
clone_size: -
j_call: TRBJ1-6
v_call: TRBV6-5
cdr3_aa: CASSITTGESSPLHF
cdr3_nt: TGTGCCAGCAGCATCACCACAGGGGAAAGCTCACCCCTCCACTTT

d_call: -
clone_size: -
j_call: TRBJ1-1
v_call: TRBV7-9
cdr3_aa: CASRRNTEAFF
cdr3_nt: TGTGCCAGCCGTAGGAACACTGAAGCTTTCTTT

d_call: -
clone_size: -
j_call: TRBJ2-3
v_call: TRBV18
cdr3_aa: CASSQAGSSTDTQYF
cdr3_nt: TGTGCCAGCTCACAGGCAGGGTCTAGCACAGATACGCAGTATTTT

d_call: -
clone_size: few
j_call: TRBJ1-1
v_call: TRBV2
cdr3_aa: CASSEALLPGSEAFF
cdr3_nt: TGTGCCAGCAGTGAAGCGCTTCTTCCGGGGTCAGAAGCTTTCTTT

d_call: TRBD2
clone_size: few
j_call: TRBJ2-5
v_call: TRBV5-4
cdr3_aa: CASSPDFLAGGNRVYF
cdr3_nt: TGTGCCAGCAGCCCCGATTTCCTAGCGGGGGGGAATCGGGTATACTTC

d_call: -
clone_size: -
j_call: TRBJ2-5
v_call: TRBV5-8
cdr3_aa: CASSLGSSQWPQETQYF
cdr3_nt: TGTGCCAGCAGCTTGGGAAGTTCCCAGTGGCCGCAAGAGACCCAGTACTTC

d_call: TRBD2
clone_size: -
j_call: TRBJ2-5
v_call: TRBV2
cdr3_aa: CATRGGETQYF
cdr3_nt: TGTGCCACCCGGGGGGGGGAGACCCAGTACTTC

d_call: TRBD2
clone_size: -
j_call: TRBJ2-7
v_call: TRBV5-1
cdr3_aa: CASSLGTSGRSSSYEQYF
cdr3_nt: TGCGCCAGCAGCTTGGGGACTAGCGGGAGGTCAAGCTCCTACGAGCAGTACTTC

d_call: -
clone_size: medium-sized
j_call: TRBJ1-1
v_call: TRBV5-6
cdr3_aa: CASSLVQGMAFF
cdr3_nt: TGTGCCAGCAGCTTGGTGCAGGGAATGGCTTTCTTT

d_call: -
clone_size: -
j_call: TRBJ1-4
v_call: TRBV6-5
cdr3_aa: CASGYRPGTNEKLFF
cdr3_nt: TGTGCCAGCGGTTACCGCCCAGGAACTAATGAAAAACTGTTTTTT

d_call: -
clone_size: -
j_call: TRBJ1-4
v_call: TRBV6-6
cdr3_aa: CASSYSTDRIEKLFF
cdr3_nt: TGTGCCAGCAGTTACTCGACTGACCGGATAGAAAAACTGTTTTTT

d_call: TRBD1
clone_size: -
j_call: TRBJ1-1
v_call: TRBV6-5
cdr3_aa: CASSYAQGGTEAFF
cdr3_nt: TGTGCCAGCAGTTACGCCCAGGGGGGCACTGAAGCTTTCTTT

d_call: -
clone_size: few
j_call: TRBJ1-5
v_call: TRBV4-3
cdr3_aa: CASSQDLGIPQHF
cdr3_nt: TGCGCCAGCAGCCAAGATCTAGGCATCCCCCAGCATTTT

d_call: TRBD2
clone_size: -
j_call: TRBJ2-5
v_call: TRBV18
cdr3_aa: CASSPQVTSGQETQYF
cdr3_nt: TGTGCCAGCTCACCTCAAGTGACTAGCGGCCAAGAGACCCAGTACTTC

d_call: TRBD1
clone_size: few
j_call: TRBJ1-4
v_call: TRBV29-1
cdr3_aa: CSGKQGFEKLFF
cdr3_nt: TGCAGCGGGAAACAGGGGTTTGAAAAACTGTTTTTT

d_call: -
clone_size: -
j_call: TRBJ1-4
v_call: TRBV11-2
cdr3_aa: CASSLDNRSVFF
cdr3_nt: TGTGCCAGCAGCTTAGATAACCGGAGCGTGTTTTTT

d_call: TRBD1
clone_size: -
j_call: TRBJ1-1
v_call: TRBV11-3
cdr3_aa: CASSIQGAVMNTEAFF
cdr3_nt: TGTGCCAGCAGCATACAGGGGGCTGTTATGAACACTGAAGCTTTCTTT